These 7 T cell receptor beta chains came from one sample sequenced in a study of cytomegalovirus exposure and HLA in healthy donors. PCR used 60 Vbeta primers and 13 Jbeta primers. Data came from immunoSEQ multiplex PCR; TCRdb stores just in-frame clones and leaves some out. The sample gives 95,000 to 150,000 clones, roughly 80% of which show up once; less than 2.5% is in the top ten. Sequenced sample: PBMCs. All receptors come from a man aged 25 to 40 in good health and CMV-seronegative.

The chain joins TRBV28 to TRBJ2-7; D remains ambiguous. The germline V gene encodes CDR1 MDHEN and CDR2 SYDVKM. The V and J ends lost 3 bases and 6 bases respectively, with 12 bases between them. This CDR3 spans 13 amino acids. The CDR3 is CASSFDEDVEQYF. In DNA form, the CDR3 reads TGTGCCAGCAGTTTTGACGAGGATGTCGAGCAGTACTTC.

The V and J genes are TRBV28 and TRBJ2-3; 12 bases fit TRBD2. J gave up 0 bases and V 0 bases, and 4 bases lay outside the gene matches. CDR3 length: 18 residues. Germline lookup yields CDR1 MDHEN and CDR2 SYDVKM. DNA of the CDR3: TGTGCCAGCAGTTTATGGCTAGCGGGAGGGGGGAGCACAGATACGCAGTATTTT. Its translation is CASSLWLAGGGSTDTQYF.

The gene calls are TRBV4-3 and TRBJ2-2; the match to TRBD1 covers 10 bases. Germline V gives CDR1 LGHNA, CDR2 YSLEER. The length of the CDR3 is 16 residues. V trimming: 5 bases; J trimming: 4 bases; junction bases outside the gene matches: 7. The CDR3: CASSTRQGASTGELFF. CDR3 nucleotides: TGCGCCAGCAGCACACGACAGGGGGCCAGCACCGGGGAGCTGTTTTTT.

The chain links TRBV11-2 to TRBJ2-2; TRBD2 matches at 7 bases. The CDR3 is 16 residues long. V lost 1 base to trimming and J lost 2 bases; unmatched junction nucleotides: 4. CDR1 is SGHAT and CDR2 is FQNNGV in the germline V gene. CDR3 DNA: TGTGCCAGCAGCTTAGCGGCTAGCGGCAACACCGGGGAGCTGTTTTTT. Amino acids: CASSLAASGNTGELFF.

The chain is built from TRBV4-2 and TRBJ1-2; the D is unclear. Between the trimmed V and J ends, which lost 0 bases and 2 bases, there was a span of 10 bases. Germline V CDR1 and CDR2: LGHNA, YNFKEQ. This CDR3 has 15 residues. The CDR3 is CASSQEIDTNYGYTF. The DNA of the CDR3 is TGTGCCAGCAGCCAAGAAATCGATACAAACTATGGCTACACCTTC.

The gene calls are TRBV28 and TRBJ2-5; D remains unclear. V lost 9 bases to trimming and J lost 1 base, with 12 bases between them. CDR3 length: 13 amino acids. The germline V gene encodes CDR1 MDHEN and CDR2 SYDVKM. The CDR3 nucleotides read TGTGCCAGTTTAAGAGGCACCCAAGAGACCCAGTACTTC. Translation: CASLRGTQETQYF.

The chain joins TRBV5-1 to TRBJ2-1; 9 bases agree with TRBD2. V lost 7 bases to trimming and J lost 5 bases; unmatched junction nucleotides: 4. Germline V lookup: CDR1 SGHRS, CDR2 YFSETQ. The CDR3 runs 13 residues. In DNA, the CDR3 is TGCGCCAGCGGCGCGGGGGGGGACAATGAGCAGTTCTTC. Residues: CASGAGGDNEQFF.